The rows below give T cell receptor beta chains drawn from one sample of a study of blood T cell repertoires in COVID-19. Sequenced by immunoSEQ multiplex PCR; TCRdb stores in-frame clones only, minus some. The sample carries 250,000 to 300,000 clones, roughly 83% recorded once. Sequenced: peripheral blood. Source of these receptors: a man aged 55-75 years who had recovered from COVID-19. Both conserved end residues are part of each CDR3. D genes are given only for firm matches. Only some rows state a clone size, as once, few, many or a class for expanded clones.

size	V	D	J	CDR3	DNA
.	TRBV27	TRBD1	TRBJ2-7	CASSLSIGDREPYEQYF	TGTGCCAGCAGTTTATCGATCGGGGACAGAGAGCCCTACGAGCAGTACTTC
.	TRBV18	.	TRBJ1-4	CASSPRRNEKLFF	TGTGCCAGCTCACCGAGGCGGAATGAAAAACTGTTTTTT
.	TRBV3-1/TRBV3-2	.	TRBJ1-5	CASSQDRGRPQHF	TGTGCCAGCAGCCAAGATCGGGGGAGGCCCCAGCATTTT
.	TRBV5-1	.	TRBJ2-7	CASSLADYYEQYF	TGCGCCAGCAGCTTGGCCGACTACTACGAGCAGTACTTC
.	TRBV15	.	TRBJ1-1	CATSTFRHGGREAFF	TGTGCCACCAGCACATTCCGACACGGAGGTCGGGAAGCTTTCTTT
.	TRBV19	.	TRBJ1-1	CASRVHMNTEAFF	TGTGCCAGTAGAGTCCACATGAACACTGAAGCTTTCTTT
few	TRBV7-9	.	TRBJ1-4	CASSSVGGSEKLFF	TGTGCCAGCAGTTCCGTCGGAGGAAGCGAAAAACTGTTTTTT
.	TRBV28	TRBD1	TRBJ2-7	CASSLSGGLDEQYF	TGTGCCAGCAGCCTCTCAGGGGGTCTGGACGAGCAGTACTTC
.	TRBV30	.	TRBJ1-5	CAWKGEPGQPQHF	TGTGCCTGGAAGGGGGAACCGGGGCAGCCCCAGCATTTT
.	TRBV6-1	TRBD2	TRBJ2-7	CASSDSGTSPYEQYF	TGTGCCAGCAGTGATTCCGGGACTAGCCCCTACGAGCAGTACTTC
.	TRBV7-6	TRBD1	TRBJ2-1	CASSLTGYGTGAYNEQFF	TGTGCCAGCAGCTTAACGGGGTACGGGACAGGGGCCTACAATGAGCAGTTCTTC
.	TRBV2	TRBD1	TRBJ1-2	CASRRQGTDGYTF	TGTGCCAGCAGGAGACAGGGGACGGACGGCTACACCTTC
.	TRBV9	.	TRBJ2-7	CASSLHLWGEHEQYF	TGTGCCAGCAGCCTCCACCTATGGGGAGAACACGAGCAGTACTTC
once	TRBV6-5	.	TRBJ2-7	CASRTGTNSYEQYF	TGTGCCAGCAGGACCGGGACAAACTCCTACGAGCAGTACTTC
.	TRBV5-1	TRBD2	TRBJ2-1	CASSLLAGGHNEQFF	TGCGCCAGCAGCTTACTAGCGGGGGGCCACAATGAGCAGTTCTTC
.	TRBV28	.	TRBJ1-1	CASSSPGGANTEAFF	TGTGCCAGCAGCTCCCCGGGAGGGGCGAACACTGAAGCTTTCTTT
few	TRBV5-4	TRBD2	TRBJ2-2	CASSSPFSGGPGELFF	TGTGCCAGCAGCTCACCCTTTAGCGGGGGACCCGGGGAGCTGTTTTTT
.	TRBV5-1	.	TRBJ2-2	CASSLGRPRGELFF	TGCGCCAGCAGCTTGGGGCGGCCTAGAGGGGAGCTGTTTTTT
.	TRBV6-5	TRBD2	TRBJ2-7	CASSLAGGSSYEQYF	TGTGCCAGCAGCCTAGCGGGCGGAAGCTCCTACGAGCAGTACTTC
.	TRBV5-4	TRBD1	TRBJ2-1	CASSLGDRGSSYNEQFF	TGTGCCAGCAGCTTGGGAGACAGGGGGAGCTCCTACAATGAGCAGTTCTTC
.	TRBV12-3/TRBV12-4	.	TRBJ2-5	CASSGTLGETQYF	TGTGCCAGCAGTGGGACATTAGGTGAGACCCAGTACTTC
.	TRBV7-9	TRBD1	TRBJ1-2	CASSWAGGIGGDGYTF	TGTGCCAGCAGCTGGGCAGGGGGCATCGGCGGGGATGGCTACACCTTC
.	TRBV19	.	TRBJ2-2	CASSIPGLTNAGELFF	TGTGCCAGTAGTATACCGGGACTTACAAACGCCGGGGAGCTGTTTTTT
.	TRBV5-4	.	TRBJ2-5	CASSLGLQETQYF	TGTGCCAGCAGCTTGGGACTGCAAGAGACCCAGTACTTC
.	TRBV14	TRBD2	TRBJ2-7	CASSQDLAGGAYEQYF	TGTGCCAGCAGCCAAGACCTAGCGGGAGGGGCGTACGAGCAGTACTTC
many	TRBV2	.	TRBJ1-6	CASSAALSRDSPLHF	TGTGCCAGCAGTGCCGCCCTGTCGAGGGATTCACCCCTCCACTTT
.	TRBV7-2	TRBD2	TRBJ2-5	CASSLKLRELQETQYF	TGTGCCAGCAGCTTGAAATTGCGGGAGCTGCAAGAGACCCAGTACTTC
.	TRBV7-9	.	TRBJ2-1	CASSLDGSYNEQFF	TGTGCCAGCAGCTTAGACGGGAGCTACAATGAGCAGTTCTTC
.	TRBV3-1/TRBV3-2	.	TRBJ2-1	CASSPRGVWRGDGNEQFF	TGTGCCAGCAGCCCCAGGGGGGTCTGGCGGGGGGACGGTAATGAGCAGTTCTTC
.	TRBV7-2	TRBD1	TRBJ1-5	CASSLSATGANQPQHF	TGTGCCAGCAGCTTATCCGCGACAGGGGCCAACCAGCCCCAGCATTTT
.	TRBV2	.	TRBJ1-3	CASSEPTSRAGNTIYF	TGTGCCAGCAGTGAACCCACCTCCAGGGCTGGAAACACCATATATTTT
.	TRBV7-9	TRBD1	TRBJ2-3	CASSGTGVADTQYF	TGTGCCAGCAGCGGGACAGGGGTCGCAGATACGCAGTATTTT
.	TRBV7-2	.	TRBJ2-1	CASGYFDNEQFF	TGTGCCAGCGGCTACTTCGACAATGAGCAGTTCTTC
.	TRBV3-1/TRBV3-2	.	TRBJ2-3	CALTNEWGTRGGDTQYF	TGTGCCTTGACTAACGAGTGGGGGACGAGGGGAGGCGATACGCAGTATTTT
.	TRBV20-1	.	TRBJ2-3	CSATPSYTQYF	TGCAGTGCTACCCCCTCCTATACGCAGTATTTT
.	TRBV29-1	.	TRBJ1-2	CSVESGAVYGYTF	TGCAGCGTTGAGTCAGGGGCTGTCTATGGCTACACCTTC
.	TRBV7-9	TRBD1	TRBJ2-7	CASSLGAGGDSKQYF	TGTGCCAGCAGCTTAGGGGCAGGGGGAGATTCCAAGCAGTACTTC
.	TRBV9	.	TRBJ2-1	CASSVGGQSYNEQFF	TGTGCCAGCAGCGTAGGGGGGCAATCCTACAATGAGCAGTTCTTC
.	TRBV5-1	.	TRBJ1-6	CASSSAPGGYNSPLHF	TGCGCCAGCAGCTCGGCACCCGGAGGATATAATTCACCCCTCCACTTT
.	TRBV5-4	.	TRBJ2-7	CASSPEPNYEQYF	TGTGCCAGCAGCCCCGAGCCCAACTACGAGCAGTACTTC
.	TRBV4-2	TRBD1	TRBJ2-7	CASSQGDRGLYF	TGTGCCAGCAGCCAAGGGGACAGGGGCCTGTACTTC
.	TRBV5-1	TRBD2	TRBJ2-1	CASSGGGGNEQFF	TGCGCCAGCAGCGGAGGCGGGGGCAATGAGCAGTTCTTC
.	TRBV11-2	.	TRBJ2-7	CASTFGNIGSYEQYF	TGTGCCAGCACCTTTGGGAATATTGGGAGCTACGAGCAGTACTTC
.	TRBV9	TRBD1	TRBJ1-2	CASSARRTGTDGYTF	TGTGCCAGCAGCGCCCGCCGGACAGGGACGGATGGCTACACCTTC
.	TRBV3-1/TRBV3-2	TRBD2	TRBJ2-4	CASSPPRERGGKNIQYF	TGTGCCAGCAGCCCCCCCCGGGAGCGGGGGGGGAAAAACATTCAGTACTTC
.	TRBV2	TRBD1	TRBJ2-1	CASSAGTDYNEQFF	TGTGCCAGCAGTGCCGGGACAGATTACAATGAGCAGTTCTTC
.	TRBV30	.	TRBJ2-2	CAWTPDRITGELFF	TGTGCCTGGACCCCGGACAGAATTACAGGGGAGCTGTTTTTT
.	TRBV24-1	.	TRBJ2-3	CATSDPRSRTDTQYF	TGTGCCACCAGTGACCCCAGATCCCGCACAGATACGCAGTATTTT
.	TRBV7-8	.	TRBJ2-7	CASSSTTGGSYEQYF	TGTGCCAGCAGCTCCACGACAGGAGGATCCTACGAGCAGTACTTC
.	TRBV14	.	TRBJ1-1	CASSHFNTEPEAFF	TGTGCCAGCAGCCATTTTAACACGGAGCCTGAAGCTTTCTTT